The source of this TCR beta chain is a study of cytomegalovirus exposure and HLA in healthy donors (dated 2017 in TCRdb). Turning to the overall study: According to an earlier analysis of 587 of the donors, roughly 180 million T cells yielded roughly 110 million unique TCR beta sequences and 250 to 350 Gb of sequence data. The study aimed to test whether signatures of past pathogen exposure could be identified by cataloging public T cell receptors. In an earlier analysis of 587 of the donors, high-throughput TCR beta sequencing was used to judge whether each TCR beta V gene segment behaved as functional or pseudogenic. Among several hundred genotyped donors of the cohort, an average of about 220,000 unique TCR beta nucleotide sequences was sequenced per donor, of which 15% to 20% were non-productive. Of the 300 to 500 genotyped donors, less than 90% were placed in the genetic ancestry cluster associated with self-reported Caucasian donors. Alongside the repertoire data, information on donor age, sex, ethnicity and CMV serostatus was compiled. Rather than drawing on any new phenotypic data, the later analysis identified candidate immune exposures from TCR beta sequences and the way those sequences occurred across donors. A later genetic analysis took genome-wide SNP genotypes for about 55% of the roughly 700 donors and used that subset as a discovery cohort. Both class I and class II loci were covered by HLA typing, at four-digit resolution. Several DR-DQ haplotypes were handled as single units for association and clustering, since linkage in the cohort was strong. To predict cytomegalovirus infection status, the study brought together high-throughput TCR immunosequencing, statistical association of individual TCRs with disease status, and machine learning. A later analysis re-examined previously published TCR beta repertoires from more than 550 donors and added high-resolution HLA genotyping to investigate patterns of TCR occurrence. About 280 gigabases of sequencing data and roughly 81 million unique TCR sequences made up an early release that covered 500 to 650 HLA-typed donors. Typing coverage varied by locus: 629-630 donors for A, B, C, DRB1 and DQB1; 500 to 550 for DQA1; about 570 for DPA1; more than 450 for DPB1. All discovery cohort repertoires had been generated using a single sequencing platform. The T cell repertoires of some 670 subjects were profiled by immunosequencing and related to cytomegalovirus serostatus. Along with the roughly 710-subject first cohort, a separate validation cohort of over a hundred different subjects was used. General conclusions and limits of the study: The study gave a list of about 150 TCR beta chains associated with cytomegalovirus. When HLA alleles, especially DR and DQ, strongly co-occurred, attributing TCR associations to individual alleles was difficult. In an earlier analysis of a few hundred of the donors, most TCR beta V segments were observed in productive rearrangements about 87% or about 30% of the time, broadly matching IMGT annotations. A later genetic analysis associated a missense DCLRE1C variant with V-gene and J-gene trimming of TCR beta chains, and an independent cohort replicated the association. Compared with the 666-donor mean, donors in an Asian-associated ancestry cluster had fewer N-insertions in productive TCRs, according to a later genetic analysis. A later analysis found that TCR association rates varied across HLA loci, with DRB1 alleles showing the most associated TCRs and HLA-C alleles the fewest. In vitro tests confirmed that a few of the cytomegalovirus-associated TCR beta chains recognize cytomegalovirus antigens. Presence/absence analyses assumed roughly uniform sequencing depth across donors, an assumption that may not hold. Some IMGT-functional V segments, including TRBV6-2 and TRBV6-3, could not be told apart with the 87-base-pair reads, so those segments were excluded. Correlated functional status among segregating V segments might reflect linkage disequilibrium, but an unknown experimental factor could not be ruled out. A later analysis associated about 17,000 TCR beta sequences with specific HLA alleles at a false discovery rate of 0.05. A later analysis found that most CMV-associated TCR beta chains appeared HLA-restricted, with HLA associations seemingly driven largely by CMV exposure. In a later analysis, HLA-associated TCR beta chains were found to be more clonally expanded and to have lower generation probabilities than equally common non-associated chains. It was suggested by the authors that the approach could potentially be generalized to other disease states and immunological phenotypes. In both the original and validation cohorts, the classifier was reported to diagnose cytomegalovirus status with high specificity and sensitivity. A cluster of highly shared sequence variants was judged likely to represent a technical artifact of the sequencing pipeline. HLA typing was unavailable for some donors at each locus, so association tests used only the typed subset. Across donors, most TCR sequences were observed very rarely, whereas some public TCRs were present in many individuals. A further reported finding was that TCR beta sequences accurately predicted the HLA-A and HLA-B alleles for most subjects in the first cohort. Only TCR beta chains were sequenced in this cohort, and the absence of alpha or paired-chain data limited detectable features. Seventeen rarely observed V segments, including chromosome 9 orphons, were excluded from the earlier analysis of approximately 500 of the donors because counts were too low. Immune exposure information for the cohort was limited to CMV serostatus. According to a later analysis, parvovirus B19, influenza, CMV and Epstein-Barr virus appeared linked to several top co-occurrence clusters.

The library relied on the immunoSEQ multiplex PCR assay. For the multiplex PCR, a mixture combining 60 forward primers for TCR Vbeta segments and 13 reverse primers for TCR Jbeta segments was used. Amplification of the CDR3 region of rearranged TCR beta genes was performed with a multiplex PCR assay on genomic DNA. The Illumina HiSeq System was used to sequence the amplified TCR beta libraries as 87-base-pair reads. The study's processing was this. A later analysis tallied roughly 76 million unique TCR beta chains across the 550 to 850 repertoires, and approximately 11 million of those chains were shared by two or more donors. A nearest-neighbor algorithm error-corrected the raw reads and collapsed the reads into unique sequences, merging closely related sequences to remove PCR and sequencing errors. CDR3 sequences were aligned to IMGT reference sequences to assign V, D and J gene segments. For a sequence to be retained, a match of at least six nucleotides to both a V gene segment and a J gene segment was required. A rearrangement was called productive if the CDR3 had no stop codons and remained in frame with V and J, and every other rearrangement was called non-productive. CDR3 was defined by IMGT convention, running from the second conserved V-encoded cysteine to the conserved J-encoded phenylalanine. In an earlier analysis of 500 to 650 of the donors, sequences lacking an unambiguous match to a single V gene segment were excluded. In an earlier analysis of approximately 590 of the donors, a V segment was called functional when productive rearrangements were above 56.7%, and segregating when the standard deviation between donors exceeded 5%. A statistical classification framework was built to diagnose cytomegalovirus status from the catalog of TCR beta chain sequences. V and J gene assignment, in a later analysis, came from comparing TCR nucleotide sequences with IMGT/GENE-DB human TR gene sequences. A later analysis assigned CDR3 sequences and most-parsimonious VDJ recombination scenarios with the TCRdist pipeline. In a later analysis, each TCR beta chain was defined by its CDR3 amino acid sequence together with its V-gene family, and reads without a unique V-gene family were excluded. In a later analysis, a few hundred highly shared, low-generation-probability nucleotide sequences were removed to address suspected cross-contamination and a sequencing artifact. A later analysis calculated a clonal expansion index for each public chain from normalized within-repertoire ranks of inferred template counts. In a later analysis, generation probabilities were computed using a VDJ recombination model fitted to out-of-frame rearrangements, and the results were checked against IGoR. In a later analysis, TCR-TCR, TCR-HLA and TCR-CMV co-occurrence was scored with hypergeometric tests, and a repertoire-size bias correction was applied to TCR pairs. In a later analysis, false discovery rates were estimated by permuting HLA or CMV assignments 20 times. In a later analysis, co-occurring TCRs were grouped with DBSCAN, and TCRdist sequence similarity was added when clustering was performed within HLA-allele-positive subsets. Repertoires with fewer than 30,000 or more than 120,000 public chains, plus five repertoires with anomalous nucleotide sharing, were excluded from co-occurrence clustering. The table was pulled from immuneACCESS by TCRdb, which kept in-frame rearrangements only. Such tables lose some clones; where checked, under half of the loss comes from unresolved V genes, and the rest has no known cause. V and J calls and clone size follow that table, whereas D and trimming were derived from the DNA. For this sample there are about 130,000 clones; about 10% appear just once. The ten top clones hold 6% to 7.5% of the sample.

This clone was counted between two and nine times. Its antigen is unknown. No clone much larger than this one lies a single base away; base qualities are absent. The cohort consisted of approximately 690 healthy bone marrow donors. Cohort members were all nominally healthy when sampled, although unrecorded immune exposures were likely present. The donor was CMV seropositive and was included in the group of 250 to 300 seropositive cohort members. Every donor gave a peripheral blood sample, and the peripheral blood mononuclear cells from that sample were used for TCR beta sequencing. The Qiagen DNeasy Blood Extraction Kit was used to extract genomic DNA from the blood cell samples. The germline V gene yields MNHNS for CDR1 and SASEGT for CDR2. V is cut back by 3 bases and J by 8 bases, with 8 bases in the junction unmatched. The CDR3 goes from the cysteine to the phenylalanine over 16 residues. Of all the DNA, just the CDR3 is kept, 48 bases in frame from base 1.

This TCR derives from a woman in her forties in good health and CMV-seropositive. Sequencing used PBMCs. This chain joins TRBV6-1 to TRBJ1-6; 9 bases in the junction line up with TRBD1. The CDR3 protein sequence reads: CASSEQVGQGYSPLHF. The DNA is TGTGCCAGCAGTGAGCAGGTGGGACAGGGATATTCACCCCTCCACTTT.